The clone carrying this T cell receptor beta chain was counted a few times. A TCRbeta library incorporating unique molecular identifiers was prepared. TCRdb re-analysed the PCR reads in MiXCR, keeping a single row per CDR3 protein. The sample lists hundreds of thousands of distinct CDR3 sequences; approximately 16% were seen once. Per the germline V gene, CDR1 is KGHSH and CDR2 is LQKENI. The CDR3 sequence is 13 residues long. With 4 bases removed from V and 6 bases from J, the gap between germline ends came to 12 bases. The data belong to a study of T-cell reconstitution after alpha-beta-depleted transplantation in children.

The chain is built from TRBV18 and TRBJ1-1, with TRBD1 as a possible D gene (5 bases). Here the sequenced sample was PBMCs from the stem cell graft donor, taken from the stem cell graft. This sequence was found in a human donor who donated a stem cell graft to a child with acute myeloid leukemia. The chain's CDR3 is CASSLDSFAEAFF. CDR3 in DNA: TGTGCCAGCTCACTCGACAGTTTCGCTGAAGCTTTCTTT.